This T cell receptor beta chain originates from a study of blood T cell repertoires in COVID-19. Study context: Two negative PCRs, clearance, or symptom resolution had been documented for recovered Cohort 3 donors. The cDNA or gDNA used as material had been derived from T cells, B-cell-depleted T cells, or PBMCs.

With 5 bases removed from V and 4 bases from J, the gap between germline ends came to 11 bases. CDR3 length: 14 amino acids. Germline V gene sequence: CDR1 KGHDR, CDR2 SFDVKD. Participants, roughly 18 to 89 years old, spanned 25 or so US areas. Per the authors' pipeline: Amplification of reference gene primers was used by the study to estimate nucleated cell counts. The repertoire was sequenced with immunoSEQ multiplex PCR; TCRdb's copy has only in-frame clones and lacks some. V, J and clone size were drawn from that table, and D and trimming were deduced from the DNA. The sample holds approximately 150,000 clones; roughly 84% are singletons and the top ten take roughly 4.3%.

Input material: PBMCs or T cells enriched from blood (not recorded which). V and J are TRBV24-1 and TRBJ1-5; D ambiguous. The clonotype was recovered from a man in his fifties or sixties in a cohort exposed to, infected with or recovered from COVID-19 (not recorded which). DNA of the CDR3: TGTGCCACCAGTGCGAACATATCGAATCAGCCCCAGCATTTT. Amino acid sequence: CATSANISNQPQHF.